Listed here is a single TCR beta chain. Its antigen is not identified. Data came from immunoSEQ multiplex PCR; TCRdb stores just in-frame clones and leaves some out. This sample has fewer than 35,000 clones, with 74% found just once. This sample was included in a study of OX40 agonist ivuxolimab in advanced cancers. Study-level background: Dose-escalation patients had hepatocellular carcinoma, melanoma, renal cell or head and neck cancer. Partial responses were achieved by three patients: one hepatocellular carcinoma, two cutaneous melanoma. Study results and limitations: Dose levels from 0.1 to 3.0 mg/kg saw CD4+ and CD8+ blood T cells expand clonally by week 6. Expanded clones tended on average to be more numerous among CD8+ T cells than CD4+.

The CDR3 spans 14 residues. Losses at the gene ends were 0 bases for V and 4 bases for J; bases not matched to a gene: 0. Germline-derived CDR1 and CDR2 are LGHNA and YNFKEQ. Sample: CD4+ or CD8+ T cells sorted from blood, taken in a trial of the OX40 agonist ivuxolimab. The source is an adult with an advanced solid tumor such as melanoma, head and neck, liver or kidney cancer. This chain links TRBV4-2 with TRBJ1-5, with 7 positions matching TRBD1. CDR3 amino acids: CASSQEQGNQPQHF. DNA of the CDR3: TGTGCCAGCAGCCAAGAACAGGGGAATCAGCCCCAGCATTTT.